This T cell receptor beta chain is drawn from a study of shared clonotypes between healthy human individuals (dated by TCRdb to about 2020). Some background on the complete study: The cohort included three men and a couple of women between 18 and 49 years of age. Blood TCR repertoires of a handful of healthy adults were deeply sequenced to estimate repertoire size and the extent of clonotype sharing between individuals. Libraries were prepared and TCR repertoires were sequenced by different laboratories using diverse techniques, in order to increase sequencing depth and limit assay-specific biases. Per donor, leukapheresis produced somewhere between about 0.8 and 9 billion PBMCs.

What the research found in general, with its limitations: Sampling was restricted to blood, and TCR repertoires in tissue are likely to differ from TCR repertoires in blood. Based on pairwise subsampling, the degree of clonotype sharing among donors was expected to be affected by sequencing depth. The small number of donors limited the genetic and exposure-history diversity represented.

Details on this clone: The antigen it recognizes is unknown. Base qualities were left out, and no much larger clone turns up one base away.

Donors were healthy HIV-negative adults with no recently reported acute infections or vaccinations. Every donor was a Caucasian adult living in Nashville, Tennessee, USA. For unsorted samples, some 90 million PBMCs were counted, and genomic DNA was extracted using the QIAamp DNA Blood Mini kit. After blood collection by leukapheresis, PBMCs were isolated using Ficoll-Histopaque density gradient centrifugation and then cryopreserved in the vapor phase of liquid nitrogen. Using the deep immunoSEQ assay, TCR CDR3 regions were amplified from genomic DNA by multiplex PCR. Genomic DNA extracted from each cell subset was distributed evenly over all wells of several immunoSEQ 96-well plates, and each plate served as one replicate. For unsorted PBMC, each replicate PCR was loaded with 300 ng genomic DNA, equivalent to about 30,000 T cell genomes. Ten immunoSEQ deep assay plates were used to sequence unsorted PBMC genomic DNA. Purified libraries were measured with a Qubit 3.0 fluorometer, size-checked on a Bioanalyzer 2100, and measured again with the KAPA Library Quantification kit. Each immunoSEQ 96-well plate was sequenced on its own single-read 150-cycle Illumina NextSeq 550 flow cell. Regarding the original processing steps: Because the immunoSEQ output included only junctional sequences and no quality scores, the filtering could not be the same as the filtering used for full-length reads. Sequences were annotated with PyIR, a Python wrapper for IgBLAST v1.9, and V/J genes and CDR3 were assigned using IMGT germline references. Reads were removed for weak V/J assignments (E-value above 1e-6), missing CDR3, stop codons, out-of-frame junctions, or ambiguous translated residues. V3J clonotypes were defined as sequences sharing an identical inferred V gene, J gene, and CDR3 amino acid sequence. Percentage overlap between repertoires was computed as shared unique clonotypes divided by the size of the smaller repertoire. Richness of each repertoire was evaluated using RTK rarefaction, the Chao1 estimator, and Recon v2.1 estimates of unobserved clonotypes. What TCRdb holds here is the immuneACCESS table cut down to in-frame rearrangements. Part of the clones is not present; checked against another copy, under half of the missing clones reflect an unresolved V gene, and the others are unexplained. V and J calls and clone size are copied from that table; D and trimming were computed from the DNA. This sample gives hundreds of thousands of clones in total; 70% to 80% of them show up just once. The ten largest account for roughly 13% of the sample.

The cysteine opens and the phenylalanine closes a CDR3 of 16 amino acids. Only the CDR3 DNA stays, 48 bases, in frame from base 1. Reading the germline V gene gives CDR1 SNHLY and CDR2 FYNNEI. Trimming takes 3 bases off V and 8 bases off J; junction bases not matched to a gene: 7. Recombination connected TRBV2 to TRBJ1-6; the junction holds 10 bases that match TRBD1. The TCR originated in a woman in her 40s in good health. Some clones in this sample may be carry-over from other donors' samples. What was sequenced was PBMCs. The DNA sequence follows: TGTGCCAGCAGTGATTCGCAGACAGGGGGCGATTCACCCCTCCACTTT. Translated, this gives CASSDSQTGGDSPLHF.